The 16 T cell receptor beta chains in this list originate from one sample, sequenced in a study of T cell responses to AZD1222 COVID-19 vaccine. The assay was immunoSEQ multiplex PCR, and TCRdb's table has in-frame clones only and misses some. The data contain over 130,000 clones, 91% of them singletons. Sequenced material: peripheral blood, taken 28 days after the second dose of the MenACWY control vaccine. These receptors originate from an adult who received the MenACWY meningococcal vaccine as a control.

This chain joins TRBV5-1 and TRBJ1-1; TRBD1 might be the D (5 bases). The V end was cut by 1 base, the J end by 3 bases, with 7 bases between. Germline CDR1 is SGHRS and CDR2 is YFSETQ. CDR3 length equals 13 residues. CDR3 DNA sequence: TGCGCCAGCAGCTTGCTGGGGGACACTGAAGCTTTCTTT. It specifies CASSLLGDTEAFF.

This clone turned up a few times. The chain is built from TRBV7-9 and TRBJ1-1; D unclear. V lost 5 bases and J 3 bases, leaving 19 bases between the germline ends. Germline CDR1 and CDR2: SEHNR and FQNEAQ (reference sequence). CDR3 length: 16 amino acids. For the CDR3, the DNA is TGTGCCAGCAGCCCACACTTCAAAGAGTTTGACACTGAAGCTTTCTTT. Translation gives CASSPHFKEFDTEAFF.

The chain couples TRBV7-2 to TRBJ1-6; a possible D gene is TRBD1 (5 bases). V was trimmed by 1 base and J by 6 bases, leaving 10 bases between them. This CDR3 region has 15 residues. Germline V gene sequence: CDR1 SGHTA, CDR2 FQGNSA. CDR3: CASSLDGAGNSPLHF. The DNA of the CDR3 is TGTGCCAGCAGCTTAGATGGGGCCGGTAATTCACCCCTCCACTTT.

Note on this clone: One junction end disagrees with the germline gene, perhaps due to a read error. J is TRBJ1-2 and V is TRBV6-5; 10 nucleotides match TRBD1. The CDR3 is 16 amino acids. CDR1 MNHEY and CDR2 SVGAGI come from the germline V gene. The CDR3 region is CASSYWGTGEEDGYTF. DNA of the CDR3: TGTGCCAGCAGCTACTGGGGGACAGGGGAGGAGGATGGCTACACCTTC.

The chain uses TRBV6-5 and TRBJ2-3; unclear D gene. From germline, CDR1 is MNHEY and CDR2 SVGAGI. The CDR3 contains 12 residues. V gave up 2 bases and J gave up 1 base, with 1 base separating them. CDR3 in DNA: TGTGCCAGCAGTTACGGCACAGATACGCAGTATTTT. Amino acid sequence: CASSYGTDTQYF.

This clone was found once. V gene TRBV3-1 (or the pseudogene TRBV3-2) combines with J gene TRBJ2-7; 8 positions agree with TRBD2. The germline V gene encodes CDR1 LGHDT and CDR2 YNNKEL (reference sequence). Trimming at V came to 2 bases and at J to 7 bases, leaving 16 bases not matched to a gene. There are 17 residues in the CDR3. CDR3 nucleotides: TGTGCCAGCAGCCAATGGTCCCCACTAGCGGAGGGTGGGGAGCAGTACTTC. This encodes CASSQWSPLAEGGEQYF.

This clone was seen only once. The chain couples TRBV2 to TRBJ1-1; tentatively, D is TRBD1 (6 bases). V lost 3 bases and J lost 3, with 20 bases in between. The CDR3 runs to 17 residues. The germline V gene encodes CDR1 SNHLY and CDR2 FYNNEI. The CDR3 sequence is CASSDTDRLALYTEAFF. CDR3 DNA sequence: TGTGCCAGCAGTGACACGGACAGATTGGCTCTATACACTGAAGCTTTCTTT.

CDR3 sequence: CASSFGGEGYSPLHF. The CDR3, as DNA: TGTGCCAGCAGCTTCGGGGGGGAGGGGTATTCACCCCTCCACTTT. The chain employs TRBV5-4 and TRBJ1-6, with D perhaps matching TRBD1 (5 bases). Per germline, CDR1 SGHNT and CDR2 YYREEE (reference sequence). The CDR3 totals 15 residues. Trimming removed 2 bases from V and 8 bases from J, with 14 bases in between.

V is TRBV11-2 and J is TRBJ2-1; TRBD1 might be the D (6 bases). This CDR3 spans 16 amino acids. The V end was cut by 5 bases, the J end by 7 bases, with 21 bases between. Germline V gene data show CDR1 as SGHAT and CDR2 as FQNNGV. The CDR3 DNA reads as TGTGCCAGCAGCCCCCAGGGGCAGGCCTTAGGAAATGAGCAGTTCTTC. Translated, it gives CASSPQGQALGNEQFF. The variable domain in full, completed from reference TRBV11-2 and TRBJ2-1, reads EAGVAQSPRYKIIEKRQSVAFWCNPISGHATLYWYQQILGQGPKLLIQFQNNGVVDDSQLPKDRFSAERLKGVDSTLKIQPAKLEDSAVYLCASSPQGQALGNEQFFGPGTRLTVL.

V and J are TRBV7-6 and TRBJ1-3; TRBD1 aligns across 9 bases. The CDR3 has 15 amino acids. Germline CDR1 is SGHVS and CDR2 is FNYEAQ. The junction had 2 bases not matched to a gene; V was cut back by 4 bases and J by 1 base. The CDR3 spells CASSWDRASGNTIYF. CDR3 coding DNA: TGTGCCAGCAGCTGGGACAGGGCGTCTGGAAACACCATATATTTT.

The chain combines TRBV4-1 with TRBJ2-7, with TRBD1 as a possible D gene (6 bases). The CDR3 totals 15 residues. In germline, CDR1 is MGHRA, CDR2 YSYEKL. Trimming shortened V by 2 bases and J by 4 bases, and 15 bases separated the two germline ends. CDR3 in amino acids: CASSQHREPRYEQYF. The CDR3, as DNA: TGCGCCAGCAGCCAACACAGGGAGCCTAGATACGAGCAGTACTTC.

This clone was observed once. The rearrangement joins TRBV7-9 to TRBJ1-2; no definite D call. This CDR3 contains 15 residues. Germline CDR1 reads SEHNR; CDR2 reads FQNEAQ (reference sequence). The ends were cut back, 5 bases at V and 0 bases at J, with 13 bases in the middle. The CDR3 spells CASSLDTPPNYGYTF. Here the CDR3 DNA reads TGTGCCAGCAGCCTCGACACGCCACCTAACTATGGCTACACCTTC. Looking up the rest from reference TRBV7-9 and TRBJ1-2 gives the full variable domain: DTGVSQNPRHKITKRGQNVTFRCDPISEHNRLYWYRQTLGQGPEFLTYFQNEAQLEKSRLLSDRFSAERPKGSFSTLEIQRTEQGDSAMYLCASSLDTPPNYGYTFGSGTRLTVV.

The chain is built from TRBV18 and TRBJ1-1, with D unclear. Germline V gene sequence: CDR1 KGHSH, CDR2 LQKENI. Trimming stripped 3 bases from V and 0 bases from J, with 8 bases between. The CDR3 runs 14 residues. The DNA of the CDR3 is TGTGCCAGCTCACCCTGGAGCATGAACACTGAAGCTTTCTTT. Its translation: CASSPWSMNTEAFF.

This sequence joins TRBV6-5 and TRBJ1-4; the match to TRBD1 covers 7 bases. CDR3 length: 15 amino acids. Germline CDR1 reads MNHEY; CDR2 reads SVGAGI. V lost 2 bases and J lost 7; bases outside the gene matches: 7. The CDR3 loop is CASSYPTGYAEKLFF. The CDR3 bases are TGTGCCAGCAGTTACCCGACAGGGTATGCTGAAAAACTGTTTTTT.

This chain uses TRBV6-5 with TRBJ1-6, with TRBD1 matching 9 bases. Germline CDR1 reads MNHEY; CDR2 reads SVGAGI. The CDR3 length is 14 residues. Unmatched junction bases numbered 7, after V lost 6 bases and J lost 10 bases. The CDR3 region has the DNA TGTGCCAGCAGCACGGGACAGGGCAGGTCACCCCTCCACTTT. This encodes CASSTGQGRSPLHF.

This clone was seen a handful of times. The CDR3 loop reads CASSEGLAGVGETQYF. CDR3 coding DNA: TGCGCCAGCAGCGAGGGACTAGCGGGAGTCGGAGAGACCCAGTACTTC. This chain links TRBV5-1 with TRBJ2-5; 14 nucleotides match TRBD2. The CDR3 loop spans 16 amino acids. V shed 4 bases and J 4 bases; nucleotides not matched to a gene: 6. The germline V gene has CDR1 SGHRS and CDR2 YFSETQ.